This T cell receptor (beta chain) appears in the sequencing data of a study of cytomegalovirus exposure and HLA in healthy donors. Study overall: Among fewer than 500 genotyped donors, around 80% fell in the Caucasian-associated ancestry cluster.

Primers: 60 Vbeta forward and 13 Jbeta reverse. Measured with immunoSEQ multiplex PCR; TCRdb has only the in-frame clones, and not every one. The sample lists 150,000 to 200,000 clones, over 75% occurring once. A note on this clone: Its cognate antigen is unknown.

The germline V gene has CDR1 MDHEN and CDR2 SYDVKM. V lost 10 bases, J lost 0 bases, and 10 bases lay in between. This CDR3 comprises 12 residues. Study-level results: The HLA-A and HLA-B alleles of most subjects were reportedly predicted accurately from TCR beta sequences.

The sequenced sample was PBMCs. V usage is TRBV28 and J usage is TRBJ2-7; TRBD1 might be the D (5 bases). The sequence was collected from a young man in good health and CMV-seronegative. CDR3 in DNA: TGTGCCACAGGGCAGGGCTCCTACGAGCAGTACTTC. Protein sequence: CATGQGSYEQYF. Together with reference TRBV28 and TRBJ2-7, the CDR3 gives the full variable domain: DVKVTQSSRYLVKRTGEKVFLECVQDMDHENMFWYRQDPGLGLRLIYFSYDVKMKEKGDIPEGYSVSREKKERFSLILESASTNQTSMYLCATGQGSYEQYFGPGTRLTVT.